This T cell receptor beta chain was captured in a study of T cells after yellow fever vaccination (dated by TCRdb to about 2019). With regard to the full study: Libraries from fractions with low cell numbers were prepared with the SMART-Seq v4 Ultra Low Input RNA kit. To track T-cell clones before and after primary and booster YFV17D yellow fever vaccination, bulk TCR alpha and beta repertoires were sequenced longitudinally. Two healthy male donors, one aged 18 to 30 and one aged 30 to 40 years, made up the cohort. Bulk PBMC replicates and cell subsets were isolated from blood drawn at multiple timepoints before and after both primary and secondary immunization.

TCR cDNA was synthesized by 5'RACE template switching, which introduced a universal primer site and unique molecular identifiers. Priming for cDNA synthesis came from both the TCR alpha and TCR beta constant segments. Library amplification involved two PCR steps, and the second step added sample barcodes and sequencing adapters. Sequencing of the libraries was done on either Illumina HiSeq 2500 (2x100 bp) or NovaSeq (2x150 bp). From the authors' description of their analysis: Demultiplexing of reads and collapsing into UMI consensus sequences were performed with MIGEC, and V(D)J alignment was carried out with MiXCR. Vaccine-responding clonotypes were identified with edgeR using replicate PBMC samples, with FDR below 0.01 and a log2 fold change above 5 up to day 15 being required. Each bulk clonotype received a CD4 or CD8 identity based on whether the sequenced CD4 or CD8 repertoire contained that clonotype at higher abundance. The raw public reads went through TCRdb reprocessing: fastp at Q25, MiXCR clone calling, in-frame beta chains kept. Rows with a matching CDR3 protein are joined into one entry that keeps the most common DNA and genes. TCRdb's processing, not the study's, gives the V and J calls here. For this sample the table gives some 350,000 distinct CDR3 sequences, of which 8% to 10% were detected only once. The ten largest clones capture about a sixth of the sample.

Relative to germline, V is 1 base shorter and J is 4 bases shorter, with 9 bases between their ends. The germline V gene supplies CDR1 MGHDK and CDR2 SYGVNS. From its cysteine to its phenylalanine, the CDR3 spans 14 amino acids. Only CDR3 DNA is held: 42 bases, read in frame from base 1. What the work shows at the level of the full study, not this receptor alone: After the booster, most of the clones that had expanded following primary vaccination were detected again (just under 97% of CD4 and around 90% of CD8), which suggests that memory was broadly maintained. A small fraction of clonotypes appeared in both the CD4 and CD8 compartments, likely as a result of convergent recombination. The secondary T-cell response was found to be weaker but faster than the primary response, with a peak reached on day 5 rather than on day 15. FACS-sorted repertoires could contain abundant contaminating clonotypes from the bulk population, so computational filtering was required. The study included only a couple of donors, which limits how far the findings can be generalized.

The treatment or condition label of this sample denotes: live attenuated yellow fever vaccine strain. At every blood-draw timepoint, two biological replicates of bulk PBMCs were collected. A standard Ficoll-Paque protocol was used to isolate PBMCs from peripheral blood. TriZol was used to extract RNA from bulk PBMCs, CD4 and CD8 fractions, and dextramer-positive and dextramer-negative fractions. As regards this clonotype: Its binding antigen is unknown. Base qualities are not at hand, and no much larger clone is one base apart.

This sample comprised PBMCs, obtained on the day of the first yellow fever vaccination. This chain is built from TRBV25-1 and TRBJ2-3, with no confident D gene call. This clonotype was obtained from a man younger than 35 who received the YFV17D yellow fever vaccine. The nucleotide sequence is TGTGCCAGCAGTGAATGTTGCCTAGCAGATACGCAGTATTTT. This gives the protein CASSECCLADTQYF. The variable domain in full, with residues beyond the CDR3 obtained from the reference TRBV25-1 and TRBJ2-3 genes, is EADIYQTPRYLVIGTGKKITLECSQTMGHDKMYWYQQDPGMELHLIHYSYGVNSTEKGDLSSESTVSRIRTEHFPLTLESARPSHTSQYLCASSECCLADTQYFGPGTRLTVL.